These T cell receptor beta chains were read from a single sample in a study of blood T cell repertoires in COVID-19. Method: immunoSEQ multiplex PCR; TCRdb's copy keeps in-frame clones and lacks some. The profile covers about 190,000 clones, with about four fifths appearing a single time and under 8% taken by the ten largest. Sequencing was done on a sample of peripheral blood. The receptors come from a man in his sixties with acute or convalescent COVID-19. CDR3s include the opening cysteine and the closing phenylalanine or tryptophan. Fields, in order: V gene, D gene, clone size, J gene, CDR3 protein, CDR3 DNA. D genes are given only for firm matches. Some rows have no size entry. The others give once, few or many, or a class for an expanded clone.

TRBV19,-,-,TRBJ1-5,CASSREGGYQPQHF,TGTGCCAGTAGTCGGGAGGGGGGGTACCAGCCCCAGCATTTT
TRBV6-5,TRBD2,-,TRBJ2-1,CASSNIAGLYNEQFF,TGTGCCAGCAGTAACATAGCGGGGCTTTACAATGAGCAGTTCTTC
TRBV4-2,-,-,TRBJ1-3,CASSQRGISGNTIYF,TGTGCCAGCAGCCAACGAGGGATCTCTGGAAACACCATATATTTT
TRBV19,TRBD1,-,TRBJ2-7,CASTSGTGRKDF,TGTGCCAGTACCTCCGGGACAGGGAGGAAAGATTTC
TRBV4-2,-,-,TRBJ2-1,CASTPKGESSYNEQFF,TGTGCCAGCACGCCCAAGGGGGAAAGCTCCTACAATGAGCAGTTCTTC
TRBV12-5,-,-,TRBJ2-2,CASGLTGTRAGELFF,TGTGCTAGTGGTTTGACGGGCACTAGAGCCGGGGAGCTGTTTTTT
TRBV9,-,-,TRBJ2-3,CASSPYVSSTDTQYF,TGTGCCAGCAGCCCCTACGTCTCTAGCACAGATACGCAGTATTTT
TRBV27,TRBD2,-,TRBJ2-3,CASRGLAKNPDTQYF,TGTGCCAGCAGAGGACTAGCGAAGAATCCAGATACGCAGTATTTT
TRBV10-2,-,-,TRBJ1-2,CASSIVGGAGGYTF,TGCGCCAGCAGTATCGTGGGGGGGGCAGGTGGCTACACCTTC
TRBV4-1,TRBD2,-,TRBJ2-1,CASSLGLADFNEQFF,TGCGCCAGCAGCTTAGGACTAGCGGACTTCAATGAGCAGTTCTTC
TRBV11-3,TRBD2,-,TRBJ2-1,CASSSSGGAYNEQFF,TGTGCCAGCAGCTCGAGCGGGGGGGCCTACAATGAGCAGTTCTTC
TRBV28,TRBD1,-,TRBJ1-4,CASSPQGAANEKLFF,TGTGCCAGCAGCCCTCAGGGGGCCGCTAATGAAAAACTGTTTTTT
TRBV6-5,TRBD2,-,TRBJ2-5,CASSYSAGGWETQYF,TGTGCCAGCAGTTACTCAGCGGGGGGTTGGGAGACCCAGTACTTC
TRBV15,TRBD1,-,TRBJ1-5,CAAEGADGQPQHF,TGTGCCGCAGAGGGGGCGGATGGCCAGCCCCAGCATTTT
TRBV27,TRBD1,-,TRBJ1-1,CASSLSKGQGEDRAFF,TGTGCCAGCAGTTTATCGAAGGGACAGGGAGAGGATAGAGCTTTCTTT
TRBV9,-,-,TRBJ2-3,CASSVAAGGRTDTQYF,TGTGCCAGCAGCGTAGCGGCAGGGGGGCGCACAGATACGCAGTATTTT
TRBV6-1,-,few,TRBJ1-6,CASSEAGRNHSPLHF,TGTGCCAGCAGTGAAGCGGGCAGGAACCATTCACCCCTCCACTTT
TRBV5-1,TRBD1,-,TRBJ1-1,CASSLGGTGNTEAFF,TGCGCCAGCAGCTTGGGAGGGACAGGGAACACTGAAGCTTTCTTT
TRBV12-3/TRBV12-4,-,-,TRBJ2-5,CASSRGRVRYF,TGTGCCAGCAGTCGAGGGCGGGTGAGGTACTTC
TRBV28,TRBD1,-,TRBJ1-5,CASRDRGGQPQHF,TGTGCCAGCAGAGACAGGGGTGGGCAGCCCCAGCATTTT
TRBV6-5,-,-,TRBJ2-7,CASSYSGQSYEQYF,TGTGCCAGCAGTTATAGCGGCCAGTCCTACGAGCAGTACTTC
TRBV28,-,-,TRBJ1-5,CASSLDSGINQPQHF,TGTGCCAGCAGTTTAGATTCAGGGATCAATCAGCCCCAGCATTTT
TRBV11-2,-,-,TRBJ2-1,CASSTPQGWAEQFF,TGTGCCAGCAGCACCCCACAGGGTTGGGCAGAGCAGTTCTTC
TRBV5-4,TRBD1,-,TRBJ1-2,CASSSLTGTERPYGYTF,TGTGCCAGCAGCTCCTTAACCGGGACAGAGCGCCCATATGGCTACACCTTC
TRBV20-1,TRBD2,-,TRBJ2-2,CSASPSGTGTGELFF,TGCAGTGCCAGTCCTAGCGGGACGGGCACCGGGGAGCTGTTTTTT
TRBV7-3,TRBD2,-,TRBJ2-3,CASSSGTRTDTQYF,TGTGCCAGCAGCTCCGGGACTAGGACAGATACGCAGTATTTT
TRBV30,-,-,TRBJ2-7,CAWSFKGPGEQYF,TGTGCCTGGAGTTTTAAGGGGCCTGGCGAGCAGTACTTC
TRBV24-1,TRBD2,-,TRBJ2-1,CATSDFRGEINEQFF,TGTGCCACCAGTGATTTTCGGGGGGAGATCAATGAGCAGTTCTTC
TRBV19,TRBD1,-,TRBJ1-4,CASSITGGSNEKLFF,TGTGCCAGTAGTATAACAGGGGGATCTAATGAAAAACTGTTTTTT
TRBV5-1,TRBD1,few,TRBJ1-3,CASSSGTGNSGNTIYF,TGCGCCAGCAGCTCAGGGACAGGGAACTCTGGAAACACCATATATTTT
TRBV11-1,-,few,TRBJ1-1,CASSLYRETEAFF,TGTGCCAGCAGCTTATATAGGGAGACTGAAGCTTTCTTT
TRBV11-2,-,-,TRBJ1-1,CASSYTTAKAFF,TGTGCCAGCAGCTATACGACAGCTAAAGCTTTCTTT
TRBV6-1,-,-,TRBJ1-1,CASSDFSQDTEAFF,TGTGCCAGCAGTGATTTCTCCCAGGACACTGAAGCTTTCTTT
TRBV11-1,TRBD1,-,TRBJ2-5,CASSSSTTGAQQYF,TGTGCCAGCAGCTCCTCTACGACAGGGGCCCAACAGTACTTC
TRBV7-6,TRBD1,-,TRBJ1-5,CASSFGTGTVSNQPQHF,TGTGCCAGCAGCTTTGGTACGGGGACAGTTAGCAATCAGCCCCAGCATTTT
TRBV2,TRBD1,-,TRBJ1-1,CASRGDRMNTEAFF,TGTGCCAGCAGAGGGGACAGGATGAACACTGAAGCTTTCTTT
TRBV6-5,-,-,TRBJ1-1,CASRPGGAANTEAFF,TGTGCCAGCAGGCCAGGAGGGGCGGCGAACACTGAAGCTTTCTTT
TRBV20-1,-,-,TRBJ2-7,CSASRGGLYEQYF,TGCAGTGCTAGTAGGGGAGGCCTCTACGAGCAGTACTTC
TRBV5-1,TRBD2,-,TRBJ2-1,CASSLSSSGGYNEQFF,TGCGCCAGCAGCTTGAGTTCCAGCGGGGGGTACAATGAGCAGTTCTTC
TRBV19,TRBD1,-,TRBJ1-5,CASSMGTGVWQPQHF,TGTGCCAGTAGTATGGGGACAGGGGTTTGGCAGCCCCAGCATTTT
TRBV10-3,TRBD2,-,TRBJ2-7,CAIQLAGLSYEQYF,TGTGCCATCCAACTAGCGGGACTTTCCTACGAGCAGTACTTC
TRBV6-6,TRBD1,once,TRBJ2-5,CASSSTGFGTQYF,TGTGCCAGCAGTTCGACAGGGTTTGGGACCCAGTACTTC